This is a list of T cell receptor beta chains from one sample in a study of brain T cells in children with intractable seizures. Only in-frame clones appear in the TCRdb table, and some are missing; sequencing was by immunoSEQ multiplex PCR. The profile shows 95,000 to 120,000 clones, around 94% of them singletons. The sample consisted of peripheral blood, taken at surgery. The receptors originated from a boy younger than two with hemimegalencephaly and intractable seizures. Each CDR3 is given with its conserved first and last residue. Only some rows state a clone size, as once, few, many or a class for expanded clones.

TRBV5-8,once,TRBJ2-5,CASSFPEGLETQYF
TRBV12-5,.,TRBJ2-1,CASGSRPKFEQFF
TRBV12-5,.,TRBJ2-2,CAIPGLAGGSTGELFF
TRBV7-3,once,TRBJ2-3,CASRPSGTRTDTQYF
TRBV27,medium-sized,TRBJ2-7,CASRETPRSYEQYF
TRBV27,.,TRBJ1-2,CASSFGRNYGYTF
TRBV5-1,once,TRBJ1-2,CASSLDRYGYTF
TRBV15,.,TRBJ2-7,CATSRGGSHTSYEQYF
TRBV7-9,once,TRBJ2-3,CASSFGIGGVGTDTQYF
TRBV27,.,TRBJ2-7,CASRGVGTVVYEQYF
TRBV6-1,.,TRBJ2-1,CASSEVRVPYNEQFF
TRBV27,few,TRBJ1-5,CASNLRGSNQPQHF
TRBV4-2,.,TRBJ2-7,CASSLLLGVGSYEQYF
TRBV5-6,.,TRBJ2-4,CASSWTGAKNIQYF
TRBV4-2,.,TRBJ2-7,CASSPGQGLAGGNEQYF
TRBV19,.,TRBJ1-5,CASSIHINSNQPQHF
TRBV6-5,.,TRBJ2-2,CASSSTVTGELFF
TRBV2,.,TRBJ2-7,CAIHSGSSYEQYF
TRBV14,.,TRBJ2-1,CASSQEKGGHHSQTYNEQFF
TRBV10-2,.,TRBJ2-3,CASRDTGGTDTQYF
TRBV29-1,.,TRBJ2-3,CSVEGQATDTQYF
TRBV28,.,TRBJ1-5,CASRKDRDLLPQHF
TRBV7-3,.,TRBJ2-1,CASSTGLAGTYNEQFF
TRBV6-5,once,TRBJ2-7,CASSYGLGTGSREQYF
TRBV5-1,.,TRBJ2-3,CASSLRTRTSTDTQYF
TRBV7-9,once,TRBJ1-5,CASSRVGLQEPQHF
TRBV16,.,TRBJ1-4,CASSQSWGGEKLFF
TRBV4-1,.,TRBJ2-1,CASSQAGLAASHEQFF
TRBV29-1,.,TRBJ1-4,CSAGGPTNEKLFF
TRBV4-2,.,TRBJ2-5,CASSQALNRGQGETQYF
TRBV28,.,TRBJ2-5,CASSFGIWDGGKETQYF
TRBV14,once,TRBJ1-4,CASSQRQGVGANEKLFF
TRBV4-1,.,TRBJ1-2,CASSQERANYGYTF
TRBV4-1,once,TRBJ2-1,CASSHIGVSSYNEQFF
TRBV28,.,TRBJ2-7,CASSSHVGTGVREQYF
TRBV7-2,.,TRBJ1-3,CASSLAPGWGAGNTIYF
TRBV6-5,.,TRBJ2-7,CASSHVYEQYF
TRBV5-1,.,TRBJ2-7,CASKTSASSYEQYF
TRBV7-9,once,TRBJ2-4,CASSLGLAAKNIQYF
TRBV7-9,once,TRBJ2-2,CASSSRLAGTNTGELFF
TRBV7-3,.,TRBJ2-1,CASSPGRGSSYNEQFF
TRBV28,.,TRBJ1-2,CASSPGTLALYGYTF
TRBV9,.,TRBJ2-3,CASSVETSPPDTQYF
TRBV19,.,TRBJ2-7,CASSIGPSYEQYF
TRBV9,.,TRBJ1-2,CASSVGGAIGGYTF
TRBV2,.,TRBJ2-7,CASSEGPRAPYEQYF
TRBV7-2,.,TRBJ1-5,CASSRRQGYQPQHF
TRBV28,.,TRBJ1-1,CASSLWFGGNTEAFF
TRBV27,.,TRBJ2-3,CASSLSPSIPALARGDTQYF
TRBV28,.,TRBJ2-7,CASDAAPFYEQYF
TRBV9,.,TRBJ2-3,CASSVGGRATDTQYF
TRBV6-4,.,TRBJ2-1,CASSDRGRSEQFF
TRBV19,.,TRBJ1-2,CASSAPTGVRYGYTF
TRBV27,once,TRBJ2-7,CASRDPRGVRGEQYF